The 2 T cell receptor beta chains below come from one sample, sequenced in a study of Ad26.COV2.S vaccination and SARS-CoV-2 variants. Treatment described: approximately 18 received Ad26.COV2.S at low or high dose, single or two shots; 5 received placebo; per-sample allocation not given. Day 63 after the first vaccine or placebo injection was the time point for sampling. Sequencing used immunoSEQ multiplex PCR; TCRdb keeps in-frame clones, though not all of them. The sample records roughly 680,000 clones, 89% being singletons. Material: peripheral blood, obtained in a trial of Ad26.COV2.S vaccine versus placebo. All receptors come from a person between 18 and 60 years old who received the Ad26.COV2.S COVID-19 vaccine or a placebo.

The CDR3 loop reads CASSSRQSLSGYTF. CDR3 DNA sequence: TGTGCCAGCAGTTCCAGACAGTCCCTATCGGGCTACACCTTC. The chain combines TRBV7-9 with TRBJ1-2; tentatively, D is TRBD1 (5 bases). The CDR3 is 14 amino acids. Germline V lookup: CDR1 SEHNR, CDR2 FQNEAQ (reference sequence). V lost 6 bases and J lost 8, with 19 bases in between. The variable domain in full, with the rest retrieved from reference TRBV7-9 and TRBJ1-2, is DTGVSQNPRHKITKRGQNVTFRCDPISEHNRLYWYRQTLGQGPEFLTYFQNEAQLEKSRLLSDRFSAERPKGSFSTLEIQRTEQGDSAMYLCASSSRQSLSGYTFGSGTRLTVV.

This chain connects TRBV19 to TRBJ1-5, with 9 bases fitting TRBD1. CDR3 length: 14 amino acids. The J segment lost 3 bases and the V segment lost 4 bases, leaving 1 base of the junction unmatched. Germline V CDR1 and CDR2: LNHDA, SQIVND (reference sequence). In DNA, the CDR3 is TGTGCCAGTAGTAGGACAGGGGTCAATCAGCCCCAGCATTTT. This codes for CASSRTGVNQPQHF.